These T cell receptor beta chains were read from a single sample in a study of shared clonotypes between healthy human individuals. Measured with immunoSEQ multiplex PCR; TCRdb has only the in-frame clones, and not every one. The sample shows millions of clones, about 95% of them seen only once. Input material: naive CD8+ T cells sorted from blood. These receptors were collected from a man aged 18 to 30 in good health. Both conserved end residues are part of each CDR3. A D gene is named only where the DNA matches it firmly. Clone size appears in some rows only: once, few, many, or a class for an expanded clone.

cdr3_nt | cdr3_aa | v_call | d_call | j_call | clone_size
TGTGCCAGCAGCTTGGGGGTGAACACTGAAGCTTTCTTT | CASSLGVNTEAFF | TRBV5-6 | . | TRBJ1-1 | few
TGCGCCAGCAGTGCGGACAGCTCCTACGAGCAGTACTTC | CASSADSSYEQYF | TRBV10-1 | . | TRBJ2-7 | .
TGCAGCCTTGGGACAGATCCCAACTATGGCTACACCTTC | CSLGTDPNYGYTF | TRBV29-1 | TRBD1 | TRBJ1-2 | .
TGTGCCAGCGGAGGACTAGCGGAGGACAATGAGCAGTTCTTC | CASGGLAEDNEQFF | TRBV28 | TRBD2 | TRBJ2-1 | .
TGCGCCAGCAGCCAAGAACTGGCGGGAGGGTTGTACGAGCAGTACTTC | CASSQELAGGLYEQYF | TRBV4-3 | TRBD2 | TRBJ2-7 | .
TGTGCCAGCAGTTGGACAGGGAGCAGCAATCAGCCCCAGCATTTT | CASSWTGSSNQPQHF | TRBV6-5 | TRBD1 | TRBJ1-5 | .
TGTGCCAGCAGCTTGGGACAGGGCGGTGAGCAGTTCTTC | CASSLGQGGEQFF | TRBV5-6 | TRBD1 | TRBJ2-1 | .
TGTGCCAGCTCACGACCGACTCGAGGGATTTACGAGCAGTACTTC | CASSRPTRGIYEQYF | TRBV18 | . | TRBJ2-7 | .
TGTGCCAGCAGCCCAACGGGCTCCCCTTACAATGAGCAGTTCTTC | CASSPTGSPYNEQFF | TRBV7-9 | . | TRBJ2-1 | .
TGTGCCATCAGTGAGTGGGCTAGCGGGAAATCTGGCGAGCAGTACTTC | CAISEWASGKSGEQYF | TRBV10-3 | TRBD2 | TRBJ2-7 | .
TGCGCCAGCAGCCAAGATTCGACGCGGCAGCGGAGCGGCAATGAGCAGTTCTTC | CASSQDSTRQRSGNEQFF | TRBV4-1 | . | TRBJ2-1 | .
TGTGCCAGTAGTGTCATGGGGCACAATGAGCAGTTCTTC | CASSVMGHNEQFF | TRBV19 | . | TRBJ2-1 | .
TGCGCCAGCAGTAATCGGAAAAACAATGAGCAGTTCTTC | CASSNRKNNEQFF | TRBV5-1 | . | TRBJ2-1 | .
TGTGCCAGCAGCTTAACCCTGGGGGGGACTGAAGCTTTCTTT | CASSLTLGGTEAFF | TRBV7-2 | . | TRBJ1-1 | .
TGTGCCAGCAGCGTTGCTAGCCCTAGAATCACAGATACGCAGTATTTT | CASSVASPRITDTQYF | TRBV7-2 | . | TRBJ2-3 | .
TGTGCCAGCAGCGTCGAAAGGTCTAATGAAAAACTGTTTTTT | CASSVERSNEKLFF | TRBV9 | . | TRBJ1-4 | .
TGCGCCAGCAGCCAAGAAAGGGTGAATTCACCCCTCCACTTT | CASSQERVNSPLHF | TRBV4-1 | . | TRBJ1-6 | .
TGTGCCATCAGTGAGTCAGATACCGGGGAGCTGTTTTTT | CAISESDTGELFF | TRBV10-3 | . | TRBJ2-2 | .
TGTGCCAGCAGTTTGGACAGGGTGGGCAATCAGCCCCAGCATTTT | CASSLDRVGNQPQHF | TRBV6-1 | TRBD1 | TRBJ1-5 | .
TGCGCCAGCAGTGATGGGGCCACCTACGAGCAGTACTTC | CASSDGATYEQYF | TRBV10-2 | . | TRBJ2-7 | .
TGTGCCTGGACCCAATATCTGACAGGGCGGACTGAAGCTTTCTTT | CAWTQYLTGRTEAFF | TRBV30 | TRBD1 | TRBJ1-1 | .
TGTGCCACCAGCAGAGATACAGTATGGAGGGAAGATTATGAAAAACTGTTTTTT | CATSRDTVWREDYEKLFF | TRBV15 | . | TRBJ1-4 | .
TGCGCCAGCAGCTTGGGACAGGGTCTTCTAAATTCACCCCTCCACTTT | CASSLGQGLLNSPLHF | TRBV5-1 | TRBD1 | TRBJ1-6 | .
TGCGCCAGCAGCCCACGGACAGGGTCCCAAGAGACCCAGTACTTC | CASSPRTGSQETQYF | TRBV4-1 | TRBD1 | TRBJ2-5 | .
TGTGCCAGCAGTTACTCGATCCCAGATACGCAGTATTTT | CASSYSIPDTQYF | TRBV6-6 | . | TRBJ2-3 | .
TGTGCCAGCAGTGTGACCTCGGGACTAGCGGACTACGAGCAGTACTTC | CASSVTSGLADYEQYF | TRBV28 | TRBD2 | TRBJ2-7 | .
TGTGCCATCAGCCCAGACGGCCAGGGAGTTGAGACCCAGTACTTC | CAISPDGQGVETQYF | TRBV10-3 | . | TRBJ2-5 | .
TGTGCCAGCAGCCCGGGGGGAAGGCCCTTGACGGGCGGCTACACCTTC | CASSPGGRPLTGGYTF | TRBV7-8 | . | TRBJ1-2 | .
TGTGCCAGCACCCCCGGTGGGGGAAACACCATATATTTT | CASTPGGGNTIYF | TRBV5-4 | . | TRBJ1-3 | .
TGCGCCAGCAGCCGAAGGGAGATCACAGATACGCAGTATTTT | CASSRREITDTQYF | TRBV4-3 | . | TRBJ2-3 | once
TGTGCCAGCAGCTTGGTCTCGGGTAGAACTTTCTTT | CASSLVSGRTFF | TRBV5-6 | . | TRBJ1-1 | once
TGTGCCAGCAGGGTAGGTGGGGAGGGCAATCAGCCCCAGCATTTT | CASRVGGEGNQPQHF | TRBV6-5 | . | TRBJ1-5 | .
TGTGCCAGCAGCGCCCCCAGGGGGGCAATTGAAGCTTTCTTT | CASSAPRGAIEAFF | TRBV7-9 | TRBD1 | TRBJ1-1 | .
TGTGCCAGCAGAGGACTAGCGGGCATATACGAGCAGTACTTC | CASRGLAGIYEQYF | TRBV27 | TRBD2 | TRBJ2-7 | .
TGTGCCAGCAGTTTACACGGGGTTAGCAATCAGCCCCAGCATTTT | CASSLHGVSNQPQHF | TRBV28 | . | TRBJ1-5 | .
TGTGCCAGCAGCTTATTTCTCTATCCCTACGAGCAGTACTTC | CASSLFLYPYEQYF | TRBV13 | . | TRBJ2-7 | .
TGTGCCAGCAGTCCTCCACAGGGGCCTACCTACGAGCAGTACTTC | CASSPPQGPTYEQYF | TRBV25-1 | TRBD1 | TRBJ2-7 | .
TGTGCCAGCTCACGGGGGGACCTCACAGATACGCAGTATTTT | CASSRGDLTDTQYF | TRBV18 | . | TRBJ2-3 | .
TGTGCCAGCAGTATAACAGGGGGCTGGGAAAAACTGTTTTTT | CASSITGGWEKLFF | TRBV27 | TRBD1 | TRBJ1-4 | .
TGTGCCAGCAGCTTGTACGGTGACTACGAGCAGTACTTC | CASSLYGDYEQYF | TRBV7-9 | . | TRBJ2-7 | .
TGTGCCTGGAGTGTACTCGATGGGGATTCACCCCTCCACTTT | CAWSVLDGDSPLHF | TRBV30 | . | TRBJ1-6 | .
TGCGCCAGCAGTGATTGGCAAGGGGACACCGGGGAGCTGTTTTTT | CASSDWQGDTGELFF | TRBV10-1 | . | TRBJ2-2 | few
TGTGCCAGCAGCTCCAATGGGGGGGCTGAAGCTTTCTTT | CASSSNGGAEAFF | TRBV9 | . | TRBJ1-1 | .